A selection of T cell receptor beta chains follows, all from one sample in a study of blood T cell repertoires in COVID-19. Assay used: immunoSEQ multiplex PCR; TCRdb lists only in-frame clones, some missing. The sample records 100,000 to 150,000 clones, approximately 87% being singletons. Input material: peripheral blood. Source of these receptors: a woman in her sixties with acute or convalescent COVID-19. Each CDR3 is given with its conserved first and last residue. Each record gives: V gene, J gene, D gene, CDR3 DNA, CDR3 protein. The D gene is left open where the match is weak.

V gene: TRBV5-5
J gene: TRBJ1-6
D gene: TRBD1
CDR3 DNA: TGTGCCAGCAGCTTCGGGACAGCTTTTGATTCACCCCTCCACTTT
CDR3 protein: CASSFGTAFDSPLHF

V gene: TRBV27
J gene: TRBJ2-1
D gene: NA
CDR3 DNA: TGTGCCAGCAGGTCATTGGGGAGAAGCTCCTACAATGAGCAGTTCTTC
CDR3 protein: CASRSLGRSSYNEQFF

V gene: TRBV28
J gene: TRBJ2-7
D gene: TRBD2
CDR3 DNA: TGTGCCACTCTCTTAGCGGGAGGGGCGACAGAGCAGTACTTC
CDR3 protein: CATLLAGGATEQYF

V gene: TRBV5-1
J gene: TRBJ2-1
D gene: NA
CDR3 DNA: TGCGCCAGCAGCTTGGCGGTCTACAATGAGCAGTTCTTC
CDR3 protein: CASSLAVYNEQFF

V gene: TRBV19
J gene: TRBJ2-2
D gene: TRBD1
CDR3 DNA: TGTGCCAGTAGTATCCGGGACAGTTACACCGGGGAGCTGTTTTTT
CDR3 protein: CASSIRDSYTGELFF

V gene: TRBV11-2
J gene: TRBJ2-1
D gene: TRBD2
CDR3 DNA: TGTGCCAGCAGCTTAGAGCGAGCGGGAGGGCCTGAGCAGTTCTTC
CDR3 protein: CASSLERAGGPEQFF

V gene: TRBV27
J gene: TRBJ1-2
D gene: NA
CDR3 DNA: TGTGCCAGCAGTTTATCGCGGGGCAGGTCCCCCTATGGCTACACCTTC
CDR3 protein: CASSLSRGRSPYGYTF

V gene: TRBV12-3/TRBV12-4
J gene: TRBJ1-1
D gene: NA
CDR3 DNA: TGTGCCAGCAGTTTGGGACTGGGAGCTTTCTTT
CDR3 protein: CASSLGLGAFF

V gene: TRBV7-2
J gene: TRBJ2-1
D gene: TRBD1
CDR3 DNA: TGTGCCAGCAGCTTTTCGGACAGGGGCAGGGGTGAGCAGTTCTTC
CDR3 protein: CASSFSDRGRGEQFF

V gene: TRBV6-6
J gene: TRBJ2-2
D gene: NA
CDR3 DNA: TGTGCCAGCAGTGGGGGACAGAACACCGGGGAGCTGTTTTTT
CDR3 protein: CASSGGQNTGELFF